This TCR beta chain appears in the sequencing data of a study of T cell clusters in autoimmune cytopenias. TRB was amplified by touch-down multiplex PCR, primer pools A and B combined. TCRdb re-analyzed the multiplex PCR reads; it lists each CDR3 protein once, without DNA. This sample's table has fewer than 6,500 distinct CDR3 sequences. Germline CDR1 SGHRS, CDR2 YFSETQ. The CDR3 loop spans 15 amino acids. Some 40,000 genome equivalents of blood DNA were amplified for TRB. The same data also went into a second study, on T cell repertoires in aging, cancer and after chemotherapy.

The sample consisted of peripheral blood. The V gene is TRBV5-1, the J gene TRBJ2-2; there is no DNA to check the TCRdb D call of TRBD1. This sequence was found in a human donor in good health. CDR3 amino acids: CASSLGQSRTGELFF.